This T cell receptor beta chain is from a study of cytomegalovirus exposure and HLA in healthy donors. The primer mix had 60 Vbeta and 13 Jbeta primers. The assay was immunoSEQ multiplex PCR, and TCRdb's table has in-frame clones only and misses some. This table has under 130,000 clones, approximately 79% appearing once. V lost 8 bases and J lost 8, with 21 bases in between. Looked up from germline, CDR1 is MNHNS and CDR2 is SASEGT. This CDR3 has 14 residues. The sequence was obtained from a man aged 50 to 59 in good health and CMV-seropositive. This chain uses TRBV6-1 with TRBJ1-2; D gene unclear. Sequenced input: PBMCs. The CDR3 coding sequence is TGTGCCAGCCCCGGGAAGAACTTCCCCCCCGGCTACACCTTC. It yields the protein CASPGKNFPPGYTF.